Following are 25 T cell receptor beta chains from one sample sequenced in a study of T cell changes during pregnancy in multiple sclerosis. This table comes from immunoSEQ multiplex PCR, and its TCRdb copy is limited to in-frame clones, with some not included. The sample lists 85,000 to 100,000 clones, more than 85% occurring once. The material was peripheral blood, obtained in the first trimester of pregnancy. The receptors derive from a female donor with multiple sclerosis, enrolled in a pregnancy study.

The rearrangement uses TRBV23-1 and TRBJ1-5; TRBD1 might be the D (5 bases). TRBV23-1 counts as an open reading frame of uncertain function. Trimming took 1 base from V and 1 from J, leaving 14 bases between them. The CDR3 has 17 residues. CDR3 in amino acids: CASSQCPGRESNQPQHF. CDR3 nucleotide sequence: TGCGCCAGCAGTCAATGCCCTGGCAGGGAAAGCAATCAGCCCCAGCATTTT.

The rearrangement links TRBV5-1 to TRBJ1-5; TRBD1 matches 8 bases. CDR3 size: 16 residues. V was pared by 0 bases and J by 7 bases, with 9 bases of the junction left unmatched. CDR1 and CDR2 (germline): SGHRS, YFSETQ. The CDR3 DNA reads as TGCGCCAGCAGCTTGGACGGTCCAGGGGGCGGCCAGCCCCAGCATTTT. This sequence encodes CASSLDGPGGGQPQHF. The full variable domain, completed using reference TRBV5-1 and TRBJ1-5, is KAGVTQTPRYLIKTRGQQVTLSCSPISGHRSVSWYQQTPGQGLQFLFEYFSETQRNKGNFPGRFSGRQFSNSRSEMNVSTLELGDSALYLCASSLDGPGGGQPQHFGDGTRLSIL.

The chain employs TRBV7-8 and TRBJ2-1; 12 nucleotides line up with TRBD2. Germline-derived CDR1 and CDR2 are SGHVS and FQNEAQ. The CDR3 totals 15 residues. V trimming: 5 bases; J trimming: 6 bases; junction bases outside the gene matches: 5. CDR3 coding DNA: TGTGCCAGCAGCGCCGGGACTAGCGGGCCCAATGAGCAGTTCTTC. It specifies CASSAGTSGPNEQFF.

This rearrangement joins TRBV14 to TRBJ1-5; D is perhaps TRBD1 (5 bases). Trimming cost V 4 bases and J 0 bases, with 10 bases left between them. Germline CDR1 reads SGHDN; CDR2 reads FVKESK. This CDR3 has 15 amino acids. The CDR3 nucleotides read TGTGCCAGCAGCCCGGGACTGATTAGCAATCAGCCCCAGCATTTT. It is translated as CASSPGLISNQPQHF.

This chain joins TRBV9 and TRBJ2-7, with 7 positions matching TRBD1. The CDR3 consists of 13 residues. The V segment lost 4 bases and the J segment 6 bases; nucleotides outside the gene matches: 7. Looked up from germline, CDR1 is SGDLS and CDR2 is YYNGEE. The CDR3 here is CASSTGQTSEQYF. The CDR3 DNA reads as TGTGCCAGCAGCACGGGACAGACAAGCGAGCAGTACTTC.

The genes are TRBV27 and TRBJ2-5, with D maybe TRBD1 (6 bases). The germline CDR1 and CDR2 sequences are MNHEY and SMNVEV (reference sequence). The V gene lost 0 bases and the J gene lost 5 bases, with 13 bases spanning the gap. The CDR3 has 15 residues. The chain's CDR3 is CASSLSLGGHETQYF. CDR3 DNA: TGTGCCAGCAGTTTATCACTTGGGGGACATGAGACCCAGTACTTC.

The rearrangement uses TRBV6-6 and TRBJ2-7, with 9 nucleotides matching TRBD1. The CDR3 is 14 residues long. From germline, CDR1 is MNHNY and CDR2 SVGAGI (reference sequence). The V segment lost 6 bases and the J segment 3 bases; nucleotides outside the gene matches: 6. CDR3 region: CASSHAGQGYEQYF. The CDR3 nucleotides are TGTGCCAGCAGCCACGCGGGACAGGGCTACGAGCAGTACTTC.

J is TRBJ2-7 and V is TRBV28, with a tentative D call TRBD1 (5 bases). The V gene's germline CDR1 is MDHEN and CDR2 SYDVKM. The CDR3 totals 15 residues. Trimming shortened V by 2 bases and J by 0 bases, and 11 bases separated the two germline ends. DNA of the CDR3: TGTGCCAGCAGTTTAAGGGGTATGTACTCCTACGAGCAGTACTTC. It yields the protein CASSLRGMYSYEQYF.

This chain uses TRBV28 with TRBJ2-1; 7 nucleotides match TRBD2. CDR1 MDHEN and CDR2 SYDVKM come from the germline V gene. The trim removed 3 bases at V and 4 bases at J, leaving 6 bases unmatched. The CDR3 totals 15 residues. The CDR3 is CASSFRPSGYNEQFF. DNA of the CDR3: TGTGCCAGCAGTTTTCGTCCTAGCGGATACAATGAGCAGTTCTTC.

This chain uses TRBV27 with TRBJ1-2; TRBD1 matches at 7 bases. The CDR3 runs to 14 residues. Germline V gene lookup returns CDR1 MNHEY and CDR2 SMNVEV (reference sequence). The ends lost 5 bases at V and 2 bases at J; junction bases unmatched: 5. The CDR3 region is CASSITGANYGYTF. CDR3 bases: TGTGCCAGCAGTATTACAGGGGCGAACTATGGCTACACCTTC.

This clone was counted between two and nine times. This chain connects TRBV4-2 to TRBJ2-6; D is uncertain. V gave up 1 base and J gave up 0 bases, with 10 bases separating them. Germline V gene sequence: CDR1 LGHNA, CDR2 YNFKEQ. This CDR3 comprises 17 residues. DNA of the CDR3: TGTGCCAGCAGCCAAGGGAGTTCTAGCTCTGGGGCCAACGTCCTGACTTTC. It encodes CASSQGSSSSGANVLTF.

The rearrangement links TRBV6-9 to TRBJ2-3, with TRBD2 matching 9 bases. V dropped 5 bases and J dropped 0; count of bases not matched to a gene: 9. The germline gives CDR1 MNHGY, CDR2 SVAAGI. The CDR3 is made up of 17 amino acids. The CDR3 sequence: CASSPNPTSGSTDTQYF. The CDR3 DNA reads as TGTGCCAGCAGTCCGAACCCGACTAGCGGTAGCACAGATACGCAGTATTTT.

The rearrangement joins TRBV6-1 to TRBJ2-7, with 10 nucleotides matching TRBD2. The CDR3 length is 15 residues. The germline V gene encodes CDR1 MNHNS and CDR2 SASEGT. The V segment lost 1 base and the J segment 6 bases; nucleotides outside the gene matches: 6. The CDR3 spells CASSEVLAGVAEQYF. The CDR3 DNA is TGTGCCAGCAGTGAAGTCCTAGCGGGAGTTGCCGAGCAGTACTTC.

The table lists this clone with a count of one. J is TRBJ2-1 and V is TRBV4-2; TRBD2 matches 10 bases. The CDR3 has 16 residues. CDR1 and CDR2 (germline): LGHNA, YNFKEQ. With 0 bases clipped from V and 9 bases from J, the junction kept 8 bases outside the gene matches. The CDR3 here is CASSQDVASGSGEQFF. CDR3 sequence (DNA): TGTGCCAGCAGCCAAGACGTAGCTAGCGGGAGTGGTGAGCAGTTCTTC.

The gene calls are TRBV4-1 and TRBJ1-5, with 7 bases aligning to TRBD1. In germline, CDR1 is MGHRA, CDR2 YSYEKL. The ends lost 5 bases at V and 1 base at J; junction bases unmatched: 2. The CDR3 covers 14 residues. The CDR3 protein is CASSSGQSNQPQHF. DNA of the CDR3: TGCGCCAGCAGCTCGGGACAGAGCAATCAGCCCCAGCATTTT.

The CDR3 DNA is TGTGCTAGTGGTTTGAGGACCAGGGGGCTCAACTCTAGCACAGATACGCAGTATTTT. Amino acids: CASGLRTRGLNSSTDTQYF. The chain uses TRBV12-5 and TRBJ2-3; TRBD1 matches 8 bases. The CDR3 runs to 19 residues. Per the germline V gene, CDR1 is LGHNT and CDR2 is FRNRAP. V lost 2 bases to trimming and J lost 0 bases; unmatched junction nucleotides: 13.

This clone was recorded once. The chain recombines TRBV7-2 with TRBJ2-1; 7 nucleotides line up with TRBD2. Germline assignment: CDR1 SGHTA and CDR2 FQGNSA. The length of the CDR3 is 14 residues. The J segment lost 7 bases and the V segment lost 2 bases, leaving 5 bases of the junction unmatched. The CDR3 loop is CASSLSGMMNEQFF. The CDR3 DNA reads TGTGCCAGCAGCTTAAGCGGGATGATGAATGAGCAGTTCTTC.

CDR3 amino acids: CASSQESGTGGRNEQYF. The CDR3 region has the DNA TGTGCCAGCAGCCAAGAATCCGGGACAGGGGGCCGTAACGAGCAGTACTTC. This rearrangement joins TRBV4-2 to TRBJ2-7, with TRBD1 matching 12 bases. Germline V gene sequence: CDR1 LGHNA, CDR2 YNFKEQ. Losses at the gene ends were 0 bases for V and 5 bases for J; bases not matched to a gene: 8. The CDR3 has 17 amino acids.

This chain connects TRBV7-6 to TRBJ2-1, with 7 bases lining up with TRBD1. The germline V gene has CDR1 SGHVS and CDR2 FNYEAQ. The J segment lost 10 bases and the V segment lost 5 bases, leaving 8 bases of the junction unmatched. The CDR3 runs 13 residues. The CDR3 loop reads CASSGNRGWEQFF. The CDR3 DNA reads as TGTGCCAGCAGCGGAAACAGGGGATGGGAGCAGTTCTTC.

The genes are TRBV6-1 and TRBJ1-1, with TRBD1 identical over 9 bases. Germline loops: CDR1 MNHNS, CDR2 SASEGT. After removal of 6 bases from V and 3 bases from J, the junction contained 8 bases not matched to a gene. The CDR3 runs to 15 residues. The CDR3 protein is CASSAKTGGYTEAFF. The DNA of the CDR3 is TGTGCCAGCAGCGCTAAGACAGGGGGATACACTGAAGCTTTCTTT.

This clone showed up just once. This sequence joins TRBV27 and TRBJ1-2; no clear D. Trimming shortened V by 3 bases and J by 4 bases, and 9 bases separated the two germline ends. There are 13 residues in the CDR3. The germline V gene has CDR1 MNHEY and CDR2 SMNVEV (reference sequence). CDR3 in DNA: TGTGCCAGCAGTTTTCGGCGGTCCTATGGCTACACCTTC. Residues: CASSFRRSYGYTF.

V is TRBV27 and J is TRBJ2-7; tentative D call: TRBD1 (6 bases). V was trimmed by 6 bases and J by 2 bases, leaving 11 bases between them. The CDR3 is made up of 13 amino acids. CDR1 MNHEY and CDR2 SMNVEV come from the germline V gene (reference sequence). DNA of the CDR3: TGTGCCAGCAGGGGGACAAATACCTACGAGCAGTACTTC. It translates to CASRGTNTYEQYF.

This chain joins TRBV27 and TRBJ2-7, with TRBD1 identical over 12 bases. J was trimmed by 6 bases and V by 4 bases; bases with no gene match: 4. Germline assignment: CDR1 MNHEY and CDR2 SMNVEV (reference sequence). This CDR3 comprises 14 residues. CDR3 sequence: CASSSGTGGLEQYF. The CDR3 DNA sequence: TGTGCCAGCAGTTCCGGGACAGGGGGCCTCGAGCAGTACTTC.

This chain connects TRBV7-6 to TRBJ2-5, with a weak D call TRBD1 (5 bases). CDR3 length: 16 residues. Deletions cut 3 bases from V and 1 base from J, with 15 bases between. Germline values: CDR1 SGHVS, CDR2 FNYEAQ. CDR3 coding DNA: TGTGCCAGCAGCTTCCCCCTGGGGCGAGGCCAAGAGACCCAGTACTTC. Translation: CASSFPLGRGQETQYF.

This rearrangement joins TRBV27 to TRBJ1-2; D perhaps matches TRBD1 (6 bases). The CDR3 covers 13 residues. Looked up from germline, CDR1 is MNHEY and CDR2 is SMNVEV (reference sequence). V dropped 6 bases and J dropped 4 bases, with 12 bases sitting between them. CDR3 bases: TGTGCCAGCAGCCGAGGGACATCCTATGGCTACACCTTC. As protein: CASSRGTSYGYTF.